This paragraph covers one T cell receptor (beta chain) sequence. No antigen is known for it. Within one base of it there is no much larger clone, and no base qualities were kept. The data were obtained in a study of shared clonotypes between healthy human individuals (dated by TCRdb to about 2020). Background for the entire study: Two women and a few men aged 18 to 49 years were included in the cohort. Between about 0.8 and 8.9 billion PBMCs per donor were obtained by leukapheresis. Blood TCR repertoires of about 5 healthy adults were deeply sequenced to estimate repertoire size and the extent of clonotype sharing between individuals. To increase sequencing depth and limit assay-specific biases, different laboratories used diverse techniques to prepare libraries and sequence TCR repertoires.

Using the deep immunoSEQ assay, TCR CDR3 regions were amplified from genomic DNA by multiplex PCR. Extracted genomic DNA from each cell subset was spread evenly across all wells of several immunoSEQ 96-well plates, with each plate serving as a replicate. For unsorted PBMC, around 330 ng genomic DNA, equal to 30,000 or so T cell genomes, was loaded into each replicate PCR. Unsorted PBMC genomic DNA was sequenced across ten immunoSEQ deep assay plates. Purified libraries were quantified with a Qubit 3.0 fluorometer, sized on a Bioanalyzer 2100, and re-quantified with the KAPA Library Quantification kit. Every immunoSEQ 96-well plate was sequenced on a dedicated single-read 150-cycle Illumina NextSeq 550 flow cell. As for the authors' bioinformatics: Because only junctional sequences without quality scores were contained in the immunoSEQ output, filtering matching that applied to full-length reads could not be performed. Sequences were annotated with PyIR, a Python wrapper for IgBLAST v1.9, using IMGT germline references to assign V/J genes and CDR3. Reads with weak V/J assignments (E-value above 1e-6), missing CDR3, stop codons, out-of-frame junctions, or ambiguous translated residues were removed. A V3J clonotype was defined by an identical inferred V gene, J gene, and CDR3 amino acid sequence. Percentage overlap between repertoires was computed as shared unique clonotypes divided by the size of the smaller repertoire. Repertoire richness was assessed with RTK rarefaction, the Chao1 estimator, and Recon v2.1 estimates of unobserved clonotypes. Entries here come from immuneACCESS through TCRdb and include only in-frame sequences with V and J called. Some clones fail to appear in such tables; in the studies checked, an unresolved V gene covers under half of the shortfall, and the cause of the remainder is unknown. The V and J calls and clone size come from that table; D and trimming were worked out from the DNA. The sample table shows 450,000 to 650,000 clones, and around 81% are seen once. Around 13% of the sample rests with the top ten.

Donors were healthy HIV-negative adults with no recently reported acute infections or vaccinations. Every donor was a Caucasian adult living in Nashville, Tennessee, USA. In the unsorted samples, tens of millions of PBMCs were counted, and genomic DNA was extracted using the QIAamp DNA Blood Mini kit. After blood collection by leukapheresis, PBMCs were isolated using Ficoll-Histopaque density gradient centrifugation and then cryopreserved in the vapor phase of liquid nitrogen. Paper-wide results and their limitations: Because the study included a small number of donors, the genetic and exposure-history diversity represented was limited. Sampling was restricted to blood, and TCR repertoires in tissue are likely to differ from TCR repertoires in blood. Based on pairwise subsampling, the degree of clonotype sharing among donors was expected to be affected by sequencing depth.

Sequenced: PBMCs. The receptor was isolated from a woman in her 40s in good health. Some clones in this sample may be carry-over from other donors' samples.

The DNA sequence follows: TGTGCCAGCAGTGCTTCGGACGGTTCACCTAATGAAAAACTGTTTTTT. Translation gives CASSASDGSPNEKLFF. The V gene is TRBV6-1 and the J gene is TRBJ1-4; no D gene call is confident. The CDR3 has 16 amino acids, counting the end cysteine and phenylalanine. The DNA shown is the 48-base CDR3, in frame from base 1. CDR1 is given as MNHNS and CDR2 as SASEGT, both from the germline V gene. Cut back by 4 bases and 3 bases, the V and J ends lie 15 bases apart.